Below are 10 T cell receptor beta chains sequenced from a single sample in a study of blood T cell repertoires in COVID-19. The data were produced by immunoSEQ multiplex PCR, yet TCRdb's version contains in-frame clones alone and is incomplete. The sample lists under 300,000 clones, about four fifths occurring once. Sample: PBMCs or T cells enriched from blood (not recorded which). The receptor set was obtained from a man in his forties or fifties who had recovered from COVID-19.

This rearrangement joins TRBV28 to TRBJ2-3, with 7 bases aligning to TRBD1. Germline V gene lookup returns CDR1 MDHEN and CDR2 SYDVKM. This CDR3 is 16 amino acids long. The V segment lost 2 bases and the J segment 1 base; nucleotides outside the gene matches: 6. The CDR3 DNA reads as TGTGCCAGCAGTTTACATAGGGGGCAGGGCACAGATACGCAGTATTTT. Translated: CASSLHRGQGTDTQYF.

The chain carries TRBV11-3 and TRBJ1-2; tentatively, D is TRBD1 (5 bases). The germline CDR1 and CDR2 sequences are SGHNT and YENEEA. Trimming pared 0 bases from V and 4 bases from J, leaving 24 bases between. The CDR3 is made up of 19 amino acids. This chain's CDR3 is CASSLDQVSPTPGGYGYTF. The CDR3 DNA is TGTGCCAGCAGCTTAGATCAGGTCAGCCCCACGCCCGGGGGCTATGGCTACACCTTC.

The genes are TRBV5-1 and TRBJ2-7, with TRBD2 matching 11 bases. Germline CDR1 is SGHRS and CDR2 is YFSETQ. The junction had 9 bases not matched to a gene; V was cut back by 4 bases and J by 6 bases. The CDR3 spans 15 residues. CDR3: CASSASSGGRSEQYF. CDR3 sequence (DNA): TGCGCCAGCAGCGCTTCTAGCGGGGGGAGATCCGAGCAGTACTTC.

The rearrangement joins TRBV3-1 (or the pseudogene TRBV3-2) to TRBJ1-6; D call uncertain. Trimming removed 1 base from V and 7 bases from J, with 5 bases in between. Germline V lookup: CDR1 LGHDT, CDR2 YNNKEL (reference sequence). This CDR3 contains 13 residues. This CDR3 reads CASSQVANSPLHF. The CDR3 bases are TGTGCCAGCAGCCAAGTTGCGAATTCACCCCTCCACTTT.

This clone was detected once. At one end the junction does not follow the germline gene, possibly because of a read error. The chain employs TRBV6-1 and TRBJ2-2; 13 bases align to TRBD2. Germline V gene sequence: CDR1 MNHNS, CDR2 SASEGT. The CDR3 runs to 17 residues. For the CDR3, the DNA is TGTGCCAGCTGTGAACTAGCGGGAGGGATAATGGTCGGGGAGCTGTTTTTT. Encoded protein: CASCELAGGIMVGELFF.

The V gene is TRBV6-4, the J gene TRBJ2-7; 9 nucleotides match TRBD2. CDR3 size: 15 residues. The germline gives CDR1 MRHNA, CDR2 SNTAGT. The V and J ends lost 4 bases and 1 base, in that order; junction bases with no gene match: 5. Here the CDR3 reads CASSGRLAVSYEQYF. The DNA of the CDR3 is TGTGCCAGCAGTGGCAGACTAGCGGTTTCCTACGAGCAGTACTTC.

This clone appeared once. V gene TRBV11-2 combines with J gene TRBJ2-3, with D hard to call. V was trimmed by 5 bases and J by 2 bases, leaving 14 bases between them. Germline V gives CDR1 SGHAT, CDR2 FQNNGV. The CDR3 is 15 amino acids. This CDR3 reads CASSPLMRNTDTQYF. CDR3 nucleotides: TGTGCCAGCAGCCCCCTTATGCGAAACACAGATACGCAGTATTTT.

This clone appeared a few times. The chain carries TRBV7-2 and TRBJ1-2; no definite D call. This CDR3 spans 13 amino acids. Trimming removed 6 bases at V and 1 base at J, with 9 bases between. Germline V gene data show CDR1 as SGHTA and CDR2 as FQGNSA. CDR3 DNA: TGTGCCAGCAGTCAACAGCTTAACTATGGCTACACCTTC. This gives the protein CASSQQLNYGYTF.

This chain uses TRBV6-5 with TRBJ2-7; 8 bases line up with TRBD1. The CDR3 spans 14 residues. Germline lookup yields CDR1 MNHEY and CDR2 SVGAGI. Losses at the gene ends were 5 bases for V and 3 bases for J; bases not matched to a gene: 6. The CDR3 reads CASSRSDRGYEQYF. Written as DNA, the CDR3 is TGTGCCAGCAGTCGTAGTGACAGGGGCTACGAGCAGTACTTC.

The rearrangement uses TRBV5-8 and TRBJ2-1, with D perhaps matching TRBD1 (6 bases). Germline loops: CDR1 SGHTS, CDR2 YDEGEE. Trimming stripped 4 bases from V and 4 bases from J, with 15 bases between. The CDR3 consists of 15 residues. Written as DNA, the CDR3 is TGTGCCAGCAGCCAGGGGACGGCTGTTTACAATGAGCAGTTCTTC. This sequence encodes CASSQGTAVYNEQFF.